This T cell receptor (beta chain) appears in the sequencing data of a study of cytotoxic CD8 clonotypes in ibrutinib-treated CLL. With sequencing, the targeted depth ranged from 1 in 200,000 to 1 in 1 million T cells. Data came from immunoSEQ multiplex PCR; TCRdb stores just in-frame clones and leaves some out. The repertoire consists of a few hundred thousand clones, with around four fifths occurring once and the leading ten covering 6.7%. This CDR3 contains 16 residues. CDR1 is GTSNPN, CDR2 SVGIG, per germline (reference sequence). With 0 bases removed from V and 5 bases from J, the gap between germline ends came to 18 bases.

This TCR derives from a human donor with chronic lymphocytic leukemia. The sample consisted of PBMCs, taken before ibrutinib treatment. The V call is TRBV30, the J call TRBJ2-3, with D perhaps given as TRBD1 or TRBD2 (6 bases each). For the CDR3, the DNA is TGTGCCTGGAGTGTACGAGTCGGGGGCGGGCAAGATACGCAGTATTTT. Amino acid sequence: CAWSVRVGGGQDTQYF.